Listed below are T cell receptor beta chains from one sample, sequenced in a study of identical twins' blood T cells. TCRdb called the 5' RACE reads again in MiXCR, with one record for every CDR3 protein. The sample lists around 380,000 distinct CDR3 sequences, roughly 27% occurring once. Sequencing input: PBMCs. The receptors originated from a woman aged 18-49 years in good health. Both conserved end residues are trimmed from each CDR3.

v_gene	j_gene	CDR3aa
TRBV7-9	TRBJ1-1	ASSHHVNTEAF
TRBV27	TRBJ1-3	ASSSSSSGNTIY
TRBV7-2	TRBJ1-2	ASSLEYKLYGYT
TRBV2	TRBJ2-1	ASYYPGVSFPSGSFNEQF
TRBV12-3/TRBV12-4	TRBJ1-2	ASTSGPGARGYT
TRBV10-3	TRBJ1-1	AISVNTRPF
TRBV18	TRBJ1-1	ASRPILDTPNTEAF
TRBV7-2	TRBJ1-3	ASSYPAYSGNTIY
TRBV7-9	TRBJ1-1	ASSFSRGSITEAF
TRBV2	TRBJ1-1	ASSERGTNTEAF
TRBV20-1	TRBJ1-2	SAPDRFGYGYT
TRBV29-1	TRBJ1-1	SVGGLGDTEAF
TRBV20-1	TRBJ1-2	SARDGNYYGYT
TRBV18	TRBJ1-1	ASSPSLNTEAF
TRBV21-1	TRBJ1-1	ASSKGLDNTEAF
TRBV20-1	TRBJ1-1	SARDLRTGNTEAF
TRBV27	TRBJ2-3	ASSFFPPGSTDTQY
TRBV11-3	TRBJ2-2	ASSLESLTANTGELF
TRBV20-1	TRBJ1-5	SARDGQGQFTPQH
TRBV10-3	TRBJ1-1	AISPRAGNTEAF
TRBV20-1	TRBJ2-1	SASRLAVVDEQF
TRBV9	TRBJ1-1	ASSVAWGEAF
TRBV18	TRBJ2-2	ASSHTGPGELF
TRBV2	TRBJ1-4	ASLGPGLEKLF
TRBV20-1	TRBJ2-5	SARLWTGQETQY
TRBV5-6	TRBJ1-2	ASSLQGRTLYGYT
TRBV19	TRBJ2-2	ASSIASGRIRTGELF
TRBV10-3	TRBJ2-7	AIKKGPRSYEQY
TRBV5-1	TRBJ1-2	ASSLAGNRYGYI
TRBV12-3/TRBV12-4	TRBJ2-1	ASTRSGSYNEQF
TRBV7-9	TRBJ2-7	ASSSPWDFDYEQY
TRBV5-1	TRBJ2-1	ASSFRDSYNEQF
TRBV2	TRBJ2-1	ASSQATRTNEQF
TRBV7-9	TRBJ2-1	ASSSRDRTYNEQF
TRBV3-1	TRBJ2-2	ASTNGDRTGELF
TRBV7-2	TRBJ1-1	ASSLAWGRNTEAF
TRBV30	TRBJ2-7	AWSRVGSYEQY
TRBV6-2/TRBV6-3	TRBJ2-5	ASTNRDSQETQY
TRBV6-5	TRBJ1-4	ASSRSGRGAEKLF
TRBV10-2	TRBJ2-3	ASSGSLFRDTDMQY
TRBV5-6	TRBJ1-4	ASSSSVGPKLF